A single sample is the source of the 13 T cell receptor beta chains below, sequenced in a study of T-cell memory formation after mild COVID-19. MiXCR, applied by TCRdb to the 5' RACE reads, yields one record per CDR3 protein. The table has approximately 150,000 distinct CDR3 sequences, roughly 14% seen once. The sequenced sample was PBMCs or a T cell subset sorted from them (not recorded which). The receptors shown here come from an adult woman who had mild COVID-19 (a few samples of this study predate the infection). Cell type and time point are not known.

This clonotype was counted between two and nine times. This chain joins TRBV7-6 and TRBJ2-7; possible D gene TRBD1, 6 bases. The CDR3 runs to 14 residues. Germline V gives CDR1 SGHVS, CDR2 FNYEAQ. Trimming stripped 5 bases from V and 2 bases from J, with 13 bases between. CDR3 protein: CASSDDRTAYEQYF. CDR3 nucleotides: TGTGCCAGCAGCGATGACAGGACGGCCTACGAGCAGTACTTC.

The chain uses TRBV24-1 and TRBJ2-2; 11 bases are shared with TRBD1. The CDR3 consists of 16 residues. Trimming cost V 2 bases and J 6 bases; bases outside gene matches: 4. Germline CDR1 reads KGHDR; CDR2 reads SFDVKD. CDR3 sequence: CATSDWTGGASGELFF. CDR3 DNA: TGTGCCACCAGTGATTGGACAGGGGGCGCGTCCGGGGAGCTGTTTTTT.

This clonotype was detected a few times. The CDR3 coding sequence is TGTGCCAGCAGCTTAACTGACTATGGCTACACCTTC. This gives the protein CASSLTDYGYTF. This chain joins TRBV7-6 and TRBJ1-2; no clear D gene. CDR1 and CDR2 from the germline V gene are SGHVS and FNYEAQ. V shed 2 bases and J shed 3 bases, with 4 bases lying between them. The CDR3 is 12 amino acids.

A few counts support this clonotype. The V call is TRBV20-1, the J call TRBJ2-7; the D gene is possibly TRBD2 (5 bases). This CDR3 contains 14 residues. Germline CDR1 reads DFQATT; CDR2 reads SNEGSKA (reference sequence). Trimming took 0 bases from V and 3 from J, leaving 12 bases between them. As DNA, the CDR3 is TGCAGTGCTAGAGAGGTGGGCAGCGGCTACGAGCAGTACTTC. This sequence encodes CSAREVGSGYEQYF.

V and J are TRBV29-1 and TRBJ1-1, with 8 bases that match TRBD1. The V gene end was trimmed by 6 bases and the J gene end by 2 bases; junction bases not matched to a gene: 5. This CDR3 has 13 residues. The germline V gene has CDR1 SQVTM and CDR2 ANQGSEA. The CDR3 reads CSVGTGPNTEAFF. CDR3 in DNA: TGCAGCGTAGGGACAGGTCCTAACACTGAAGCTTTCTTT.

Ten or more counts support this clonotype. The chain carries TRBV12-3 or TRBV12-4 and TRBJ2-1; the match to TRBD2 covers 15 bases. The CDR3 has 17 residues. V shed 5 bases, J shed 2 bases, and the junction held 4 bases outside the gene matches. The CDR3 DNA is TGTGCCAGCAGTGGCAGGACTAGCGGGAGGGCCTACAATGAGCAGTTCTTC. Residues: CASSGRTSGRAYNEQFF.

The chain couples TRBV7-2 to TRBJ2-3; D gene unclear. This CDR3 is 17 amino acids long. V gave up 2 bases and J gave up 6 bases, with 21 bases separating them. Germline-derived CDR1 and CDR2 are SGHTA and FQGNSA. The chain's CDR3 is CASSLLFTTPSLDTQYF. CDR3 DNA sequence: TGTGCCAGCAGCTTACTGTTTACCACCCCATCCTTGGATACGCAGTATTTT.

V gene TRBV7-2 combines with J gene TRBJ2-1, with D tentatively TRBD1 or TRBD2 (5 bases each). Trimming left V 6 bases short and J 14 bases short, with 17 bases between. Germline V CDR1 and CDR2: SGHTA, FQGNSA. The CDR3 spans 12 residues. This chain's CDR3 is CASRKVTGPEFF. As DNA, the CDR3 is TGTGCCAGCAGAAAAGTGACGGGACCCGAGTTCTTC.

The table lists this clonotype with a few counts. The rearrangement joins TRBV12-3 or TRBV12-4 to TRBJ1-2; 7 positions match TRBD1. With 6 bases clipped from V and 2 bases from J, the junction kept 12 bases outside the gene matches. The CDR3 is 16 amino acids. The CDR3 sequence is CASSQGQPSVNYGYTF. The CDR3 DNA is TGTGCCAGCAGCCAGGGACAGCCATCCGTAAACTATGGCTACACCTTC.

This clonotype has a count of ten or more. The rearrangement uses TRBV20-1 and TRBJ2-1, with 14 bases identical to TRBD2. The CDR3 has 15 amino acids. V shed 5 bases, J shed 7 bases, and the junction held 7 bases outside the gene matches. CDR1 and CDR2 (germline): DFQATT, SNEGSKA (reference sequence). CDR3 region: CSALRLAGGPNEQFF. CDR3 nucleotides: TGCAGTGCTCTTAGACTAGCGGGAGGGCCAAATGAGCAGTTCTTC.

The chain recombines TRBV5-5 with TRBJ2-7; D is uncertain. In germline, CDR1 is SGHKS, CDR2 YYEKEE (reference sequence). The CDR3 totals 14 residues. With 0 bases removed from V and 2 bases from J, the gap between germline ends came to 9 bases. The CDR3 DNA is TGTGCCAGCAGCTTGGGGACGGCTCCCTACGAGCAGTACTTC. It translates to CASSLGTAPYEQYF.

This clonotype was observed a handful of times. In DNA, the CDR3 is TGTGCCAGCACCCGGACAGGGAGGACCGGGGAGCTGTTTTTT. Translating gives CASTRTGRTGELFF. This rearrangement joins TRBV5-4 to TRBJ2-2, with TRBD1 matching over 8 bases. This CDR3 comprises 14 residues. The J segment lost 5 bases and the V segment lost 6 bases, leaving 6 bases of the junction unmatched. Looked up from germline, CDR1 is SGHNT and CDR2 is YYREEE (reference sequence).

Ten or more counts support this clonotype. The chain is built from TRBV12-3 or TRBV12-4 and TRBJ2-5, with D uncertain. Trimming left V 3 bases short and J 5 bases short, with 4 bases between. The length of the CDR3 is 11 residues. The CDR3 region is CASSFGETQYF. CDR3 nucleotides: TGTGCCAGCAGTTTCGGGGAGACCCAGTACTTC.